What follows is one T cell receptor (beta chain) and its context. Its target is unknown. This specimen comes from a study of blood T cells in healthy people across ages. Study-level points and caveats: Diversity figures based on one million T cells were deemed too low. Across samples, TCR beta diversity tracked strongly with naive T cell percentage. TCR beta diversity per million T cells fell roughly linearly with age.

Donors each provided about 9.5 milliliters of peripheral blood. For the second PCR, which ran for 7 to 11 cycles, a sample-barcoded 5' primer and a J-beta primer mix were used. TCRdb analysed the 5' RACE reads with MiXCR anew, one entry per CDR3 protein. This table holds roughly 2 million distinct CDR3 sequences, just under 50% found once. The specimen sequenced was blood. This TCR was sampled from a woman aged 40-49 years in good health.

The CDR3, as DNA: TGCGCCAGCAGCCAAGATGTGCGGGGGGCGAACAATGAGCAGTTCTTC. Its protein product is CASSQDVRGANNEQFF. The rearrangement uses TRBV4-3 and TRBJ2-1; 8 positions match TRBD2. Trimming took 0 bases from V and 5 from J; bases not matched to a gene: 6. Germline CDR1 LGHNA, CDR2 YSLEER. The CDR3 totals 16 residues.